These T cell receptor beta chains were read from a single sample in a study of blood T cells in healthy people across ages. MiXCR, run by TCRdb on the 5' RACE reads, gives a single entry per CDR3 protein. The data hold about 1.7 million distinct CDR3 sequences, with about 28% observed a single time. Sequencing was carried out using blood. The receptor set was obtained from a woman under 40 in good health. CDR3s include the opening cysteine and the closing phenylalanine or tryptophan. The D gene is left open where the match is weak. The listing skips clone size in some rows; elsewhere it reads once, few, many or a size class.

cdr3_length d_call clone_size j_call v_call cdr3_aa cdr3_nt
14 - - TRBJ1-1 TRBV4-1 CASSLPWVNTEAFF TGCGCCAGCAGCCTGCCTTGGGTGAACACTGAAGCTTTCTTT
15 - - TRBJ2-7 TRBV27 CASSLLWGEGNEQYF TGTGCCAGCAGTTTATTGTGGGGTGAAGGGAACGAGCAGTACTTC
15 TRBD1 - TRBJ2-5 TRBV7-9 CASSLGDRDRETQYF TGTGCCAGCAGCTTAGGGGACAGGGACCGAGAGACCCAGTACTTC
15 - - TRBJ1-1 TRBV12-3/TRBV12-4 CASSLRPDRNTEAFF TGTGCCAGCAGCCTACGCCCGGACAGAAACACTGAAGCTTTCTTT
16 - - TRBJ2-3 TRBV5-1 CASGLVLSAGSDTQYF TGCGCCAGCGGCTTGGTTTTATCTGCAGGGAGCGATACGCAGTATTTT
15 TRBD1 - TRBJ2-1 TRBV6-1 CASSARQGNFDEQFF TGTGCCAGCAGTGCGCGACAGGGGAATTTCGATGAGCAGTTCTTC
14 - - TRBJ2-2 TRBV9 CASNPGQNTGELFF TGTGCCAGCAACCCGGGACAAAACACCGGGGAGCTGTTTTTT
12 - - TRBJ1-1 TRBV6-1 CAGGQQNTEAFF TGTGCCGGTGGACAGCAGAACACTGAAGCTTTCTTT
18 TRBD2 few TRBJ2-2 TRBV7-9 CASSPPRGRGLDTGELFF TGTGCCAGCAGCCCACCCCGCGGGAGGGGTTTGGACACCGGGGAGCTGTTTTTT
16 TRBD2 - TRBJ2-7 TRBV6-4 CASSPLAVSSYNEQYF TGTGCCAGCAGTCCCCTAGCGGTTAGCTCCTACAACGAGCAGTACTTC
14 - - TRBJ1-1 TRBV3-1 CASSLTEPNTEAFF TGTGCCAGCAGCCTAACGGAACCTAACACTGAAGCTTTCTTT
12 - - TRBJ2-1 TRBV7-9 CASKRTNNERFF TGTGCCAGCAAACGGACAAACAATGAGCGGTTCTTC
16 - many TRBJ2-3 TRBV7-8 CASSLLGVSSTDTQYF TGTGCCAGCAGCTTATTGGGCGTCTCTAGCACAGATACGCAGTATTTT
14 - - TRBJ2-2 TRBV5-1 CASRQTQNTGELFF TGCGCCAGCAGGCAAACCCAGAACACCGGGGAGCTGTTTTTT
12 - few TRBJ1-2 TRBV13 CASSLNIYGYTF TGTGCCAGCAGCCTAAACATCTATGGCTACACCTTC
13 - - TRBJ2-1 TRBV24-1 CATSQQTGDEQFF TGTGCCACCAGTCAGCAAACCGGGGATGAGCAGTTCTTC
16 - - TRBJ1-1 TRBV7-9 CASSLYASRANTEAFF TGTGCCAGCAGCTTATACGCGAGCAGGGCGAACACTGAAGCTTTCTTT
14 - - TRBJ2-5 TRBV12-3/TRBV12-4 CASSPRAGTNEQYF TGTGCCAGCAGCCCCCGGGCAGGGACCAATGAGCAGTACTTC
16 - - TRBJ2-1 TRBV11-2 CASRFPGKLPYNEQFF TGTGCCAGCAGATTTCCAGGGAAGTTACCCTACAATGAGCAGTTCTTC
12 TRBD1 - TRBJ2-5 TRBV20-1 CSPGQGGETQYF TGCAGCCCAGGACAGGGGGGGGAGACCCAGTACTTC
12 - - TRBJ2-1 TRBV25-1 CASSELWGQQFF TGTGCCAGCAGTGAACTCTGGGGCCAGCAGTTCTTC
12 TRBD1 many TRBJ2-7 TRBV20-1 CSARGQTNEQYF TGCAGTGCTAGGGGACAGACCAACGAGCAGTACTTC
15 TRBD2 - TRBJ2-3 TRBV20-1 CSATTSGGAEDTQYF TGCAGTGCTACCACTAGCGGGGGGGCCGAAGATACGCAGTATTTT
14 TRBD2 - TRBJ2-1 TRBV20-1 CSASALGRWGEQFF TGCAGTGCTAGCGCTCTCGGGAGGTGGGGTGAGCAGTTCTTC
13 TRBD2 - TRBJ2-7 TRBV20-1 CSALAGAAYEQYF TGCAGTGCTCTAGCGGGAGCTGCCTACGAGCAGTACTTC
12 - - TRBJ2-7 TRBV6-2/TRBV6-3 CASTAGIYEQYF TGTGCCAGCACGGCAGGTATATACGAGCAGTACTTC
14 - many TRBJ1-2 TRBV6-6 CASSFSAGANGYTF TGTGCCAGCAGTTTCTCCGCCGGGGCAAATGGCTACACCTTC